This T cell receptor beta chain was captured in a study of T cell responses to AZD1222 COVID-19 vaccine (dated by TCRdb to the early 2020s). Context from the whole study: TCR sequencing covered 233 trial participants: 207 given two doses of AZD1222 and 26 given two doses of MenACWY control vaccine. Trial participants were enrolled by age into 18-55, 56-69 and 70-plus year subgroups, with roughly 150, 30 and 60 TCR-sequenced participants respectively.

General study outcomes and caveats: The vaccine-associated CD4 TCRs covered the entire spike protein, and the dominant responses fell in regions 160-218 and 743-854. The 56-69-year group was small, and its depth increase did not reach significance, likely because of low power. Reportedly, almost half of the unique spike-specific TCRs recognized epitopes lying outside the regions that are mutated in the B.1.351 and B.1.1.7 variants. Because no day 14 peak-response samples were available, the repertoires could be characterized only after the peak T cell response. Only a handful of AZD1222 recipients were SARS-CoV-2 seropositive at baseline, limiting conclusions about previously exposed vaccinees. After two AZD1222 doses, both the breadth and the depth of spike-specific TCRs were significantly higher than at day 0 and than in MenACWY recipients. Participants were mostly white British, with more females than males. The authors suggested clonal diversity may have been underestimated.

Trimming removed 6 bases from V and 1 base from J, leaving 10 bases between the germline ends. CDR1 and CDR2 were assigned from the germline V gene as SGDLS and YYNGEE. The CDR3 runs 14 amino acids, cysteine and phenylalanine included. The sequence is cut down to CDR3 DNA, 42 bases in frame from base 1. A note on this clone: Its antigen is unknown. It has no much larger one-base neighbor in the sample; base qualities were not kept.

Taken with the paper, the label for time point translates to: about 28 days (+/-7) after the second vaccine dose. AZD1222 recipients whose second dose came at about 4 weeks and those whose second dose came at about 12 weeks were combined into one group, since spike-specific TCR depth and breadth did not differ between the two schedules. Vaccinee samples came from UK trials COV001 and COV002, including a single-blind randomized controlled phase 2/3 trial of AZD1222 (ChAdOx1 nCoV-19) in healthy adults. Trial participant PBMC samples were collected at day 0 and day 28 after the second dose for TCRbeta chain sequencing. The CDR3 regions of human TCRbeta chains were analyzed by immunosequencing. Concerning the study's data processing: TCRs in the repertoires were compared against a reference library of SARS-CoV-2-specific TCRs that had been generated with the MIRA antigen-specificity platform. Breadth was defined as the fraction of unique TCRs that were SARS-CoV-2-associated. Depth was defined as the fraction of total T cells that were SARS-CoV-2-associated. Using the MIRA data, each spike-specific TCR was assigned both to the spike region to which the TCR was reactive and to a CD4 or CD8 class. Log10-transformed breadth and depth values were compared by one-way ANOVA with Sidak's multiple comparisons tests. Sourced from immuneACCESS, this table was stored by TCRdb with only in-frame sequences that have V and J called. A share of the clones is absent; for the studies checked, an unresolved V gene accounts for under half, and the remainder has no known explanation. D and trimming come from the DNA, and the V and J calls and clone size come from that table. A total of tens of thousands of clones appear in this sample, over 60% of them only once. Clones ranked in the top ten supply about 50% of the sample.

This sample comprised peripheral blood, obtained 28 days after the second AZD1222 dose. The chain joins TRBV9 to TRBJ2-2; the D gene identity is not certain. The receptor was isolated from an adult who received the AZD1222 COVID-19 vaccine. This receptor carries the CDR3 CASNQAGNTGELFF. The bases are TGTGCCAGCAATCAAGCAGGGAACACCGGGGAGCTGTTTTTT.